The entry below describes one T cell receptor beta chain. Germline CDR1 and CDR2: SGHAT and FQNNGV. This CDR3 spans 15 amino acids. Trimming stripped 4 bases from V and 5 bases from J, with 16 bases between. This sample is part of a study of cytomegalovirus exposure and HLA in healthy donors. The primer mix had 60 Vbeta and 13 Jbeta primers. Repertoires were generated with immunoSEQ multiplex PCR, while TCRdb's copy carries only in-frame clones and drops some. The sample table sets out more than 85,000 clones. The sequence derives from a girl aged 5-17 years in good health and CMV-seropositive. V and J are TRBV11-2 and TRBJ2-3; D may be TRBD2 (6 bases). Sequencing used PBMCs. The CDR3 sequence is CASSSNTGVVDTQYF. The CDR3 bases are TGTGCCAGCAGCTCTAATACGGGGGTTGTAGATACGCAGTATTTT. Using reference TRBV11-2 and TRBJ2-3 for the parts outside the CDR3, the full variable domain is EAGVAQSPRYKIIEKRQSVAFWCNPISGHATLYWYQQILGQGPKLLIQFQNNGVVDDSQLPKDRFSAERLKGVDSTLKIQPAKLEDSAVYLCASSSNTGVVDTQYFGPGTRLTVL.